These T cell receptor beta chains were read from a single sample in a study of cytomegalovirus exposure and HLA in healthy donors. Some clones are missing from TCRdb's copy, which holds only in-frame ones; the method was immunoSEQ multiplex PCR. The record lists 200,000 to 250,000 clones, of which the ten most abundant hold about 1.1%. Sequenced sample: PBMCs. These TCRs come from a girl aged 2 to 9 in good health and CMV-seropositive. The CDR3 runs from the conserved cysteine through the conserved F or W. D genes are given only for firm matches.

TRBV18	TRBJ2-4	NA	CASSQKRQNIQYF	TGTGCCAGCTCACAAAAGCGCCAAAACATTCAGTACTTC
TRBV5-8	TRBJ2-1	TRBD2	CASSSTSGRADNEQFF	TGTGCCAGCAGCTCCACCAGCGGGAGGGCCGACAATGAGCAGTTCTTC
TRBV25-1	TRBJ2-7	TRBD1	CASRARTGIHEQYF	TGTGCCAGCAGGGCCAGGACAGGCATCCACGAGCAGTACTTC
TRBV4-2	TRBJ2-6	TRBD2	CASSQAGGSGANVLTF	TGTGCCAGCAGCCAAGCGGGGGGCTCTGGGGCCAACGTCCTGACTTTC
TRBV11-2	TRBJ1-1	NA	CASSLADRLNTEAFF	TGTGCCAGCAGCTTAGCAGACAGACTGAACACTGAAGCTTTCTTT
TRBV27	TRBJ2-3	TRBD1	CASSFGDRGPGTQYF	TGTGCCAGCAGTTTCGGGGACAGGGGGCCCGGTACGCAGTATTTT
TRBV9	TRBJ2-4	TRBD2	CASSPPGLAGAKNIQYF	TGTGCCAGCAGCCCGCCAGGGCTAGCGGGGGCCAAAAACATTCAGTACTTC
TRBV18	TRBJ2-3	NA	CASSPLSSGTDTQYF	TGTGCCAGCTCACCCCTGAGTTCGGGCACAGATACGCAGTATTTT
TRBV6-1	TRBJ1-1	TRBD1	CASSDGRGDSSRVKAFF	TGTGCCAGCAGTGATGGGCGAGGGGACAGCTCGCGGGTCAAAGCTTTCTTT
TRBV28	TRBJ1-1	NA	CASSFRAVNTEAFF	TGTGCCAGCAGTTTCCGAGCTGTGAACACTGAAGCTTTCTTT
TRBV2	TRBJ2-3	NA	CASSVQGTDTQYF	TGTGCCAGCAGTGTCCAGGGCACAGATACGCAGTATTTT
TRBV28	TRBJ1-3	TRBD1	CASSSPGQGYPGNTIYF	TGTGCCAGCAGTTCCCCCGGACAGGGCTATCCTGGAAACACCATATATTTT
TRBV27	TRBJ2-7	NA	CASSYWGPGTLNEQYF	TGTGCCAGCAGTTATTGGGGGCCAGGGACCCTAAACGAGCAGTACTTC
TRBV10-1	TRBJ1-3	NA	CASSGMGPGGNTIYF	TGCGCCAGCAGTGGGATGGGGCCAGGTGGAAACACCATATATTTT
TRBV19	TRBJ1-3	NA	CASHQGRSGNTIYF	TGTGCCAGTCATCAGGGTAGATCTGGAAACACCATATATTTT
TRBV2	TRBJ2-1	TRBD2	CASLDAGVSYNEQFF	TGTGCCTCCCTGGACGCGGGAGTCTCCTACAATGAGCAGTTCTTC
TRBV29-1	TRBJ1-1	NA	CSCGRGIDTEAFF	TGCAGCTGTGGCAGGGGAATAGACACTGAAGCTTTCTTT
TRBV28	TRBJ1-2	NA	CASSLALQGYGYTF	TGTGCCAGCAGTTTAGCCTTACAGGGCTATGGCTACACCTTC
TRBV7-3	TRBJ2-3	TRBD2	CASSPALGLAGEGTDTQYF	TGTGCCAGCAGCCCAGCTCTCGGACTAGCGGGAGAGGGCACAGATACGCAGTATTTT
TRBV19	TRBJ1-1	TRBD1	CASRGTGGANTEAFF	TGTGCCAGTAGAGGGACAGGGGGCGCGAACACTGAAGCTTTCTTT
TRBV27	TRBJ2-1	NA	CASSLYAAAYNEQFF	TGTGCCAGCAGTTTATACGCAGCGGCCTACAATGAGCAGTTCTTC
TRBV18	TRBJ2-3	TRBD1	CASSPLSNRGTDTQYF	TGTGCCAGCTCACCACTTTCGAACAGGGGAACAGATACGCAGTATTTT